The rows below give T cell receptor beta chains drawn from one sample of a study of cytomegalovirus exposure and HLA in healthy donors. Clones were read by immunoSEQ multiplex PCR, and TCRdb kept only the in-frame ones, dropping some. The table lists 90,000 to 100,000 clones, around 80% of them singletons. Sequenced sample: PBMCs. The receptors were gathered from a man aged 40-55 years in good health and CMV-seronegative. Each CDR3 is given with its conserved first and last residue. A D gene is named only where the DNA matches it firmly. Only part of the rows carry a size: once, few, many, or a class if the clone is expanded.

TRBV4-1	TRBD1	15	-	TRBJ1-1	TGCGCCAGCAGCCAAGCAGGGGGAAGGGACACTGAAGCTTTCTTT	CASSQAGGRDTEAFF
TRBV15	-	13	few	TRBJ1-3	TGTGCCACCAGTATCGAGCGAGGAAACACCATATATTTT	CATSIERGNTIYF
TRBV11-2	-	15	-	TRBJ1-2	TGTGCCAGCAGCTTAGAGACGGGTCGGGGCTATGGCTACACCTTC	CASSLETGRGYGYTF
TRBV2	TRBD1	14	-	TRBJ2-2	TGTGCCCAAGGAAGGGACAGGGGGCCCGGGGAGCTGTTTTTT	CAQGRDRGPGELFF
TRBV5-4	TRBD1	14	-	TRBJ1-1	TGTGCCAGCAGCCCATACAGGGGGAGCACTGAAGCTTTCTTT	CASSPYRGSTEAFF
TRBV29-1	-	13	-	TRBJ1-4	TGCAGCGTTGTTCAGGGGTCTAATGAAAAACTGTTTTTT	CSVVQGSNEKLFF
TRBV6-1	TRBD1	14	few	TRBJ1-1	TGTGCCAGCAGTACGAGGACAGGGAACACTGAAGCTTTCTTT	CASSTRTGNTEAFF
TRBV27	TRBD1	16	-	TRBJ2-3	TGTGCCAGCAGTTTTCGCTCAGGGGGCGGCACAGATACGCAGTATTTT	CASSFRSGGGTDTQYF
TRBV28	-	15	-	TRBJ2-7	TGTGCCAGCAGTTTAGGGGGAGGGGGGCATTACGAGCAGTACTTC	CASSLGGGGHYEQYF
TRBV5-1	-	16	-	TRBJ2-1	TGCGCCAGCAGCGCCAGGGACGGGGGTTCCTACAATGAGCAGTTCTTC	CASSARDGGSYNEQFF
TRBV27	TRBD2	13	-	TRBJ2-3	TGTGCCAGTAGCCGGGGGGGCTCAGATACGCAGTATTTT	CASSRGGSDTQYF
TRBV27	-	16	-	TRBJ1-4	TGTGCCAGCAGTATAATCGCCGGGGGTACTAATGAAAAACTGTTTTTT	CASSIIAGGTNEKLFF
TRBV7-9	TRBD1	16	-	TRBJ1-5	TGTGCCAGCAGCTTAGACCGTGACAGGGGCCTCCAGCCCCAGCATTTT	CASSLDRDRGLQPQHF
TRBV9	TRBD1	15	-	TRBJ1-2	TGTGCCAGCAGCGTAAGCCAGACAGGGATCTATGGCTACACCTTC	CASSVSQTGIYGYTF
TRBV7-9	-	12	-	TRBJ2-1	TGTGCCAGCAGCTTCGCTGAGCGGTCGCAGTTCTTC	CASSFAERSQFF
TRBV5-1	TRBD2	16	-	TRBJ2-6	TGCGCCAGCAGCTCAGGACTAGCGGGGGGGCCTTTGATCCTGACTTTC	CASSSGLAGGPLILTF
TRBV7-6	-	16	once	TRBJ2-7	TGTGCCAGCAGCCCCGGTTCGTGGCAGGGTAACTACGAGCAGTACTTC	CASSPGSWQGNYEQYF
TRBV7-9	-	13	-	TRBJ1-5	TGTGCCAGCAGCTCAGCGAACCCCGGGCCCCAGCATTTT	CASSSANPGPQHF
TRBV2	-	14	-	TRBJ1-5	TGTGCCAGCAGTGTTGAACGGGGAAATCAGCCCCAGCATTTT	CASSVERGNQPQHF
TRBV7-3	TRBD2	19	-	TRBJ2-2	TGTGCCAGCAGCCCGGGACTAGCGGGGGGTTTTGGGTCCGTCGGGGAGCTGTTTTTT	CASSPGLAGGFGSVGELFF
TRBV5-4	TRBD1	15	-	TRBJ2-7	TGTGCCAGCAGCCGGGGACAGGGGGCTTTCTACGAGCAGTACTTC	CASSRGQGAFYEQYF
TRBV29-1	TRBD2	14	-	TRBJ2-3	TGCAGCGTTGCCGGACTAGTCGACACAGATACGCAGTATTTT	CSVAGLVDTDTQYF
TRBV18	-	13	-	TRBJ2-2	TGTGCCAGCTCACCACCAGGGGCGGAGGAGCTGTTTTTT	CASSPPGAEELFF
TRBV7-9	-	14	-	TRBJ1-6	TGTGCCAGCAGTTCCTTTCCAGAGGGCTCACCCCTCCACTTT	CASSSFPEGSPLHF
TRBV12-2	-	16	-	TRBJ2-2	TGTGCAAGTCGCCTACTCCAGCGGATGAAATTCGGGGAGCTGTTTTTT	CASRLLQRMKFGELFF
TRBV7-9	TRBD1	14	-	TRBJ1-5	TGTGCCAGCAGCTTGGGTCAGGGGGGCCAGCCCCAGCATTTT	CASSLGQGGQPQHF
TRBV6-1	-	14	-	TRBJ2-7	TGTGCCAGCAGAAGGGGTTCCGAGCACTACGAGCAGTACTTC	CASRRGSEHYEQYF
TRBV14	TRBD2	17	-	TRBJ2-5	TGTGCCAGCAGCCATGACCGGGGGGGCCCTGGTTGGGAGACCCAGTACTTC	CASSHDRGGPGWETQYF
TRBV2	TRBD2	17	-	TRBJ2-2	TGTGCCAGCAATATGGGACTAGCGGGGGGGCCGGCCGGGGAGCTGTTTTTT	CASNMGLAGGPAGELFF
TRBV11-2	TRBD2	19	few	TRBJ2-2	TGTGCCAGCAGCTTAGGGGGATTAGCGGGGGGACCGAACACCGGGGAGCTGTTTTTT	CASSLGGLAGGPNTGELFF
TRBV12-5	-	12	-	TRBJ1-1	TGTGCTAGTGGGACTGGAACGGGTGAAGCTTTCTTT	CASGTGTGEAFF
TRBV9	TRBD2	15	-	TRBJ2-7	TGTGCCAGCAGCGTATATCCAGCGGGGACCTACGAGCAGTACTTC	CASSVYPAGTYEQYF
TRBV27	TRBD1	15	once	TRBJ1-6	TGTGCCAGCAGTTTGAGGGGGCGTACCGATTCACCCCTCCACTTT	CASSLRGRTDSPLHF